A selection of T cell receptor beta chains follows, all from one sample in a study of CD8 T cells in Susac syndrome. One entry per CDR3 protein, called by TCRdb with MiXCR from the immunoSEQ multiplex PCR reads. The sample carries roughly 200,000 distinct CDR3 sequences, roughly 92% recorded once. The sequenced material came from CD4+ T cells from PBMCs. Receptors originate from a human donor with Susac syndrome. Both conserved end residues are part of each CDR3. D genes are given only for firm matches.

d_call	v_call	j_call	cdr3_length	cdr3_aa	cdr3_nt
TRBD1	TRBV5-1	TRBJ2-5	14	CASTAGDSQETQYF	TGCGCCAGCACCGCCGGGGACAGCCAAGAGACCCAGTACTTC
TRBD2	TRBV7-7	TRBJ2-7	14	CASSRDYLSYEQYF	TGTGCCAGCAGCCGGGACTACCTCTCCTACGAGCAGTACTTC
TRBD1	TRBV20-1	TRBJ1-3	16	CSARDWRGPGGNTIYF	TGCAGTGCTAGAGATTGGAGGGGGCCGGGAGGAAACACCATATATTTT
.	TRBV15	TRBJ2-1	15	CATSRDVEGGREQFF	TGTGCCACCAGCAGAGATGTGGAGGGGGGGCGTGAGCAGTTCTTC
.	TRBV30	TRBJ2-2	15	CAWGLDSPNTGELFF	TGTGCCTGGGGTCTGGACAGTCCCAACACCGGGGAGCTGTTTTTT
TRBD1	TRBV5-4	TRBJ2-2	16	CASSFRGTTNTGELFF	TGTGCCAGCAGCTTCAGGGGGACAACGAACACCGGGGAGCTGTTTTTT
.	TRBV10-3	TRBJ1-6	14	CAISEGRANSPLHF	TGTGCCATCAGTGAGGGCAGGGCGAATTCACCCCTCCACTTT
TRBD1	TRBV7-9	TRBJ1-1	14	CASSKGQAETEAFF	TGTGCCAGCAGCAAAGGACAGGCGGAGACTGAAGCTTTCTTT
TRBD2	TRBV6-2/TRBV6-3	TRBJ2-7	15	CASSLRRGSSYEQYF	TGTGCCAGCAGTTTAAGGCGGGGGTCCTCCTACGAGCAGTACTTC
.	TRBV5-4	TRBJ1-5	13	CASSPGTNQPQHF	TGTGCCAGCAGCCCAGGGACAAATCAGCCCCAGCATTTT
.	TRBV25-1	TRBJ2-7	15	CASSEVSGRAYEQYF	TGTGCCAGCAGTGAAGTATCCGGAAGGGCCTACGAGCAGTACTTC
.	TRBV5-1	TRBJ1-1	12	CASSAGPGEAFF	TGCGCCAGCAGCGCCGGACCAGGGGAAGCTTTCTTT
.	TRBV20-1	TRBJ1-1	13	CSATPGHNTEAFF	TGCAGTGCTACGCCGGGACACAACACTGAAGCTTTCTTT
.	TRBV12-3/TRBV12-4	TRBJ1-5	13	CASSFGGAQPQHF	TGTGCCAGCAGTTTCGGAGGAGCTCAGCCCCAGCATTTT
.	TRBV5-1	TRBJ1-4	16	CASSLVGLETNEKLFF	TGCGCCAGCAGCTTGGTGGGTTTGGAGACTAATGAAAAACTGTTTTTT
TRBD1	TRBV5-1	TRBJ1-6	16	CASSLEGQGFNSPLHF	TGCGCCAGCAGCTTGGAGGGACAGGGATTTAATTCACCCCTCCACTTT
.	TRBV7-9	TRBJ1-1	12	CASTRMNTEAFF	TGTGCCAGCACCCGGATGAACACTGAAGCTTTCTTT
.	TRBV27	TRBJ2-7	15	CASSFGDVRYYEQYF	TGTGCCAGCAGTTTTGGGGACGTTCGTTACTACGAGCAGTACTTC